This T cell receptor beta chain is drawn from a study of Ad26.COV2.S vaccination and SARS-CoV-2 variants. Study-level background: By the intramuscular route, Ad26.COV2.S was given once, or twice 56 days apart.

As for treatment: approximately 18 received Ad26.COV2.S at low or high dose, single or two shots; roughly 5 received placebo; per-sample allocation not given. At day 63 after the first vaccine or placebo injection, samples were drawn. Some clones are missing from TCRdb's copy, which holds only in-frame ones; the method was immunoSEQ multiplex PCR. The sample lists 500,000 or so clones, 70% to 90% seen once, with over 10% in the top ten. Germline loops: CDR1 MNHNS, CDR2 SASEGT. The CDR3 contains 17 residues. V shed 0 bases, J shed 7 bases, and the junction held 12 bases outside the gene matches. The chain recombines TRBV6-1 with TRBJ1-2, with 9 bases lining up with TRBD1. Sequenced here: peripheral blood, sampled in a trial of Ad26.COV2.S vaccine versus placebo. The TCR sequence derives from a person between 18 and 65 years old who received the Ad26.COV2.S COVID-19 vaccine or a placebo. The CDR3 bases are TGTGCCAGCAGTGAAGCGGGGTGGGGGACAGGGTTCGTTGGCTACACCTTC. Protein: CASSEAGWGTGFVGYTF.